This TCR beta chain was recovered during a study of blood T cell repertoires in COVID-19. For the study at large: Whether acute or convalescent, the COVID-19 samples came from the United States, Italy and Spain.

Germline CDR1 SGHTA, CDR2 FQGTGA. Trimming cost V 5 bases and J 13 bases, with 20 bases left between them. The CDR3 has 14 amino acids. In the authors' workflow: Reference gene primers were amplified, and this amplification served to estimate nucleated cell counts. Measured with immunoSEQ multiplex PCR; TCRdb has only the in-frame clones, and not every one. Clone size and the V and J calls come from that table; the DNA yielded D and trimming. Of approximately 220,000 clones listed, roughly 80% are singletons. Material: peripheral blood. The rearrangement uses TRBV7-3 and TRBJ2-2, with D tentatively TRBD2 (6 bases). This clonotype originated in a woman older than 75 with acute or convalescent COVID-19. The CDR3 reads CASSPTSLSEGLFF. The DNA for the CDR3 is TGTGCCAGCAGCCCAACCTCCCTTTCGGAGGGGCTGTTTTTT.